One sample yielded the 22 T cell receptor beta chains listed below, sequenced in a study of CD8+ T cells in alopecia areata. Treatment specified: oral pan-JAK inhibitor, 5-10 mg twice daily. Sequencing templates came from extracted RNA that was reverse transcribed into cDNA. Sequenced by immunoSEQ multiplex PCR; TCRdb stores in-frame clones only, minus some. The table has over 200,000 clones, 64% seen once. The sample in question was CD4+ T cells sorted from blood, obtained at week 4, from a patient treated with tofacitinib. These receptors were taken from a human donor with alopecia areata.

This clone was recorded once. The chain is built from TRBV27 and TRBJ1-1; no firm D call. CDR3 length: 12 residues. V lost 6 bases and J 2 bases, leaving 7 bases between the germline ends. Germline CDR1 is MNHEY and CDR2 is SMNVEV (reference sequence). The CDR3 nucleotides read TGTGCCAGCAGGGATGGAAACACTGAAGCTTTCTTT. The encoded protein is CASRDGNTEAFF.

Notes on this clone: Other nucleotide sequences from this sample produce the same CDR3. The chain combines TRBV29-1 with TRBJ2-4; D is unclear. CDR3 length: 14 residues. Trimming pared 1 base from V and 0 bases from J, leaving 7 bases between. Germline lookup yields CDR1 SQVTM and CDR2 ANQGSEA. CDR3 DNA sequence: TGCAGCGTTGAAGGTCGCCTAGCCAAAAACATTCAGTACTTC. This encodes CSVEGRLAKNIQYF.

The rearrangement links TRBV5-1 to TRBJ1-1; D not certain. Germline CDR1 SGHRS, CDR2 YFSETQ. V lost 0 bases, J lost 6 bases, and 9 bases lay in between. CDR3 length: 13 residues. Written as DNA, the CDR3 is TGCGCCAGCAGCTTGGATGGTTGGGCTGAAGCTTTCTTT. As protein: CASSLDGWAEAFF.

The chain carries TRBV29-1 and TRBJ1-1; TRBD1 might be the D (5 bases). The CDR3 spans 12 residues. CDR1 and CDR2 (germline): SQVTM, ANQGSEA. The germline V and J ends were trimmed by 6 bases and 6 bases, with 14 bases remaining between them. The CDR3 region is CSVNRDGAEAFF. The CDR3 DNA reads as TGCAGCGTGAACCGGGACGGGGCTGAAGCTTTCTTT.

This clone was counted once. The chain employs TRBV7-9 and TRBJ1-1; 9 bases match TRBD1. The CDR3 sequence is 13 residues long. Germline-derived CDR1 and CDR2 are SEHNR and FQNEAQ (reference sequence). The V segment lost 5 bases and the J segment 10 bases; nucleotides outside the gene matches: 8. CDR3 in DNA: TGTGCCAGCAGCGACTACAGGGGGCGCGTAGCTTTCTTT. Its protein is CASSDYRGRVAFF.

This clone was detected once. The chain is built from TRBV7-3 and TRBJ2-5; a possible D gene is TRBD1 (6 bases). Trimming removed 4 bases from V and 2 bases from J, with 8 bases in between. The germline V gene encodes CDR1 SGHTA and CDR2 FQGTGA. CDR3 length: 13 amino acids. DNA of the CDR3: TGTGCCAGCAGCTCCGGACAGCAAGAGACCCAGTACTTC. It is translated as CASSSGQQETQYF. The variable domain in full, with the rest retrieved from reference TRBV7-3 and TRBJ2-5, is GAGVSQTPSNKVTEKGKYVELRCDPISGHTALYWYRQSLGQGPEFLIYFQGTGAADDSGLPNDRFFAVRPEGSVSTLKIQRTERGDSAVYLCASSSGQQETQYFGPGTRLLVL.

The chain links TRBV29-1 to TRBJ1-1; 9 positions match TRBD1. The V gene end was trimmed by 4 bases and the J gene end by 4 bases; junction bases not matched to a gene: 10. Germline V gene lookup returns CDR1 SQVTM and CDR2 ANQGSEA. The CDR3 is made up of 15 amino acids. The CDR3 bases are TGCAGCGTTGTGGAACAGGGGGCCCGACGCACTGAAGCTTTCTTT. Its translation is CSVVEQGARRTEAFF.

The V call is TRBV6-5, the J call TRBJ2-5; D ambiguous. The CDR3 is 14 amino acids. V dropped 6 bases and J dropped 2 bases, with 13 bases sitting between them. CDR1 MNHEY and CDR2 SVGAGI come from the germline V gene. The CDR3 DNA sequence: TGTGCCAGCAGCCGGCCAATGTCTCAAGAGACCCAGTACTTC. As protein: CASSRPMSQETQYF.

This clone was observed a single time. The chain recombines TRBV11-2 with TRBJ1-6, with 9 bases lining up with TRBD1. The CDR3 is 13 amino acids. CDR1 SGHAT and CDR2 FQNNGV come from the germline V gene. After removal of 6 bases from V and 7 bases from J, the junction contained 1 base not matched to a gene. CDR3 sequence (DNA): TGTGCCAGCAGTGACAGGGGGAATTCACCCCTCCACTTT. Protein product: CASSDRGNSPLHF.

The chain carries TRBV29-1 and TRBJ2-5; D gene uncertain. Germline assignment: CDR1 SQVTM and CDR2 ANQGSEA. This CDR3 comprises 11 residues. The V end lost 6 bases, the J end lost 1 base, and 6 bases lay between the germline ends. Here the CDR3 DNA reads TGCAGCGTCCAACCCCAAGAGACCCAGTACTTC. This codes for CSVQPQETQYF.

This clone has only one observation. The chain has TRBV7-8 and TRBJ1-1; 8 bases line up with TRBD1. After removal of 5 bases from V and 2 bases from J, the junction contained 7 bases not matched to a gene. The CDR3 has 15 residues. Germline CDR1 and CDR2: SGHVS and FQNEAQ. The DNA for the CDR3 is TGTGCCAGCAGCGCCCGACAGGGGAAAAACACTGAAGCTTTCTTT. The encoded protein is CASSARQGKNTEAFF.

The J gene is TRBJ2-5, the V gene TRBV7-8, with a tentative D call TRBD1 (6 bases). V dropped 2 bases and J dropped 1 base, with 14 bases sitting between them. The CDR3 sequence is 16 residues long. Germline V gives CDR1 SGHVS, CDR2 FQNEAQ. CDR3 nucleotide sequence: TGTGCCAGCAGCTTAACTAGGACAGTTCTCCAAGAGACCCAGTACTTC. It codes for CASSLTRTVLQETQYF.

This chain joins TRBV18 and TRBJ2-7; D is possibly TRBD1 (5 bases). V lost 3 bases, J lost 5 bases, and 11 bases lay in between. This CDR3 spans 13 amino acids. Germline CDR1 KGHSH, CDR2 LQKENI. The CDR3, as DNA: TGTGCCAGCTCACCGCCAGGGTGGAACGAGCAGTACTTC. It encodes CASSPPGWNEQYF. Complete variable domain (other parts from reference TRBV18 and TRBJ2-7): NAGVMQNPRHLVRRRGQEARLRCSPMKGHSHVYWYRQLPEEGLKFMVYLQKENIIDESGMPKERFSAEFPKEGPSILRIQQVVRGDSAAYFCASSPPGWNEQYFGPGTRLTVT.

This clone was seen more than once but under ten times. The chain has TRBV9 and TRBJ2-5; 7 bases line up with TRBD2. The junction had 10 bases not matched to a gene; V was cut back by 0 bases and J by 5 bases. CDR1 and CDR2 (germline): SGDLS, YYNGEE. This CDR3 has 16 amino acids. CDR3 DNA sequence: TGTGCCAGCAGCGTAGCGGTGACTAGCAAAGGGGAGACCCAGTACTTC. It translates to CASSVAVTSKGETQYF.

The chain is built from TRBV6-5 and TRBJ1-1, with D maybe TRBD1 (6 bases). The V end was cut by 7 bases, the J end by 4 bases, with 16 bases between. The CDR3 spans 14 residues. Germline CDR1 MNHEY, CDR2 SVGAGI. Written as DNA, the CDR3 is TGTGCCAGCATAGCTGCAGGGGCTTTCACTGAAGCTTTCTTT. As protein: CASIAAGAFTEAFF.

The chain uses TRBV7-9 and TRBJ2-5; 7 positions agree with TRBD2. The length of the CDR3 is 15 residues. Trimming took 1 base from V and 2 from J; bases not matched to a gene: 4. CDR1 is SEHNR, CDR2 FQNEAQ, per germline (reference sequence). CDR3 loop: CASSLGTSAQETQYF. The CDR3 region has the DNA TGTGCCAGCAGCTTAGGGACTAGTGCACAAGAGACCCAGTACTTC.

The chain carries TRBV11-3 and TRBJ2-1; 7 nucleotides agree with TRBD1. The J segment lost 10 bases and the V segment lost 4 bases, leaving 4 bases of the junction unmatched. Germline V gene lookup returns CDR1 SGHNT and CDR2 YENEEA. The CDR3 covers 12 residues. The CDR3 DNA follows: TGTGCCAGCAGCTCGGACAGGTCCGAGCAGTTCTTC. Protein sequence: CASSSDRSEQFF.

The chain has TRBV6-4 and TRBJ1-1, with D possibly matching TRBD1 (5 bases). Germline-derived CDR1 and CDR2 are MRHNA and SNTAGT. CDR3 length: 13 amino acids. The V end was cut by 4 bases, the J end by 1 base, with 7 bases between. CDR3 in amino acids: CASSAQGNTEAFF. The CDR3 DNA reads TGTGCCAGCAGTGCTCAGGGGAACACTGAAGCTTTCTTT.

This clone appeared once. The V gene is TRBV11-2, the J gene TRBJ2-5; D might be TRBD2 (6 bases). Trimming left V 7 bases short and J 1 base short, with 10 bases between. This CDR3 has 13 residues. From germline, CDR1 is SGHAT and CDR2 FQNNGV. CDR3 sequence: CASKIAVQETQYF. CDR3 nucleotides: TGTGCCAGCAAAATAGCGGTCCAAGAGACCCAGTACTTC.

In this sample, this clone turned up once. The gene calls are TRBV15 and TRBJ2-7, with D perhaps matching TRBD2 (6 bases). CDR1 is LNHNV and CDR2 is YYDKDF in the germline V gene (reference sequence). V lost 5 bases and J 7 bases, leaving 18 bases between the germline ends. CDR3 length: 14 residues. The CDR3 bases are TGTGCCACCAGCTCCGGAACGGGGGTACGGGAGCAGTACTTC. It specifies CATSSGTGVREQYF.

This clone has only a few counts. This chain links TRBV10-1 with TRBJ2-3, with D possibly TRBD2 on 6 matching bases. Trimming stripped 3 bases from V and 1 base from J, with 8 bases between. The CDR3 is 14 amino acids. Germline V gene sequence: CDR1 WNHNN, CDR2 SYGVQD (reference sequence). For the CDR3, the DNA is TGCGCCAGCAGTGACGGGGGTGGCACAGATACGCAGTATTTT. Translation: CASSDGGGTDTQYF.

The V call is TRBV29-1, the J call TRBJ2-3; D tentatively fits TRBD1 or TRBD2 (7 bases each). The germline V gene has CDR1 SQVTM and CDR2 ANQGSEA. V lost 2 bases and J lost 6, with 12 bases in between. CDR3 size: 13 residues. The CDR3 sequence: CSVERQGGDTQYF. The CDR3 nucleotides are TGCAGCGTTGAACGACAGGGAGGGGATACGCAGTATTTT.